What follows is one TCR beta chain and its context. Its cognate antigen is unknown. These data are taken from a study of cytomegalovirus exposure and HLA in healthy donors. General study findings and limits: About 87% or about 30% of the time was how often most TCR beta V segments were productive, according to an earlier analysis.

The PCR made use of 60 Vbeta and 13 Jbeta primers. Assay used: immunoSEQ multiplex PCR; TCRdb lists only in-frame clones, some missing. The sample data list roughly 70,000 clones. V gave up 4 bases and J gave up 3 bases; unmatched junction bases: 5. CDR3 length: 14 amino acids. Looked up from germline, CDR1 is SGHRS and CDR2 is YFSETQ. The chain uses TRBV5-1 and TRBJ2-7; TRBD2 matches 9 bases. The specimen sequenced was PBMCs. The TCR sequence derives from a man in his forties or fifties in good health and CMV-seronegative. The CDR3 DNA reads TGCGCCAGCAGCACAGAGCGGGGGGACTACGAGCAGTACTTC. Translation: CASSTERGDYEQYF.